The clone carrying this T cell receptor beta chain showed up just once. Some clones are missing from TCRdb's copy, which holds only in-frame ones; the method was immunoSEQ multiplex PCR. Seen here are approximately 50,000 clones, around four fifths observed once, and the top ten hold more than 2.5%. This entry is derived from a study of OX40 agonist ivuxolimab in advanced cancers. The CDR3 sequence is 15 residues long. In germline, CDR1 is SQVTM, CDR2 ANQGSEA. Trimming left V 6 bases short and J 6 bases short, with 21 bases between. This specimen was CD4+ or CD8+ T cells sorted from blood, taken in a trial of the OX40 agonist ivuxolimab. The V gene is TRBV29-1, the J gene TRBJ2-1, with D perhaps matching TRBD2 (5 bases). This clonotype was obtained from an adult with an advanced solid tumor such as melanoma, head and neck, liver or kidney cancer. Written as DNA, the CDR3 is TGCAGCGTCGTGAGGGATTCGGCAAGGATCAATGAGCAGTTCTTC. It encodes CSVVRDSARINEQFF.